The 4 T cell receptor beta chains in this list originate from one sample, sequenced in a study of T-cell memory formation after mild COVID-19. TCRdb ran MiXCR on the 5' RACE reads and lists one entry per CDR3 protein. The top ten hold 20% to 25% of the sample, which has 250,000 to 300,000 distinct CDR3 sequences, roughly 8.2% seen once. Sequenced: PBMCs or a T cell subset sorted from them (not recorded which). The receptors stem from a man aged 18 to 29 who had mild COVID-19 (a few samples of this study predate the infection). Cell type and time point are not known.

CDR3 DNA: TGTGCCAGCAAATGGGGGGGACAGGGGATCTATGGCTACACCTTC. Protein: CASKWGGQGIYGYTF. The V gene is TRBV27, the J gene TRBJ1-2, with 10 bases identical to TRBD1. The germline V gene encodes CDR1 MNHEY and CDR2 SMNVEV (reference sequence). This CDR3 contains 15 residues. J gave up 4 bases and V 7 bases, and 9 bases lay outside the gene matches.

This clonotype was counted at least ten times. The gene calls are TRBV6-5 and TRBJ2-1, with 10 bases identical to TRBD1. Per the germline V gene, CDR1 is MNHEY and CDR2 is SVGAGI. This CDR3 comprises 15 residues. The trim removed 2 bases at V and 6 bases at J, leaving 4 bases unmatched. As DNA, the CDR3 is TGTGCCAGCAGTTACAAGGACAGGGGGGCCAATGAGCAGTTCTTC. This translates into CASSYKDRGANEQFF.

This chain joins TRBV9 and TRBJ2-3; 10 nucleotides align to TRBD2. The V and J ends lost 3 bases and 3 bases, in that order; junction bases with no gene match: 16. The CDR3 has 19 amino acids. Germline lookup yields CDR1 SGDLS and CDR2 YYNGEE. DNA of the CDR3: TGTGCCAGCAGCGCGGAGGAACTAGCGGGGAGACGGGGAACAGATACGCAGTATTTT. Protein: CASSAEELAGRRGTDTQYF.

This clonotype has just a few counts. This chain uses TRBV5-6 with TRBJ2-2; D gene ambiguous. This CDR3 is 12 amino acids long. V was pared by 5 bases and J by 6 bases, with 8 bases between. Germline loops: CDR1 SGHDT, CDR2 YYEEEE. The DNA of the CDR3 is TGTGCCAGCAGATTAAGGTCCGGGGAGCTGTTTTTT. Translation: CASRLRSGELFF.